The clone carrying this T cell receptor beta chain was observed at least ten times. As yet, its antigen is unknown. This sample was included in a study of regulatory T cells in long-lasting Graves disease. General study results and limits: There was favoring of TRBV28, TRBJ1-2 and TRBJ2-5 in persistent disease.

V was clipped by 7 bases and J by 7 bases; unmatched bases: 7. CDR3 length: 13 residues. Germline V gene lookup returns CDR1 SGHTA and CDR2 FQGNSA. The time point is: newly diagnosed GD, antithyroid drugs for less than 3 months. Preparation of the TCR library used RNA extracted from PBMCs. Patients hailed from an endocrinology department in Xi'an, China. Investigators prepared the TCR beta libraries by applying iRepertoire HTBI primers and Arm-PCR of CDR3 regions. TCRdb re-derived calls from the multiplex PCR reads in MiXCR, one entry per CDR3 protein. The sample has around 250,000 distinct CDR3 sequences, about 20% seen once. The same sample was also studied in work on T cells in Graves' hyperthyroidism and ophthalmopathy. That source adds: Uncontrolled infection, other autoimmune disease, pregnancy or lactation led to exclusion. Based on clinical symptoms, serum thyroxine and TRAb, thyroid ultrasound and orbital computed tomography, diagnoses were reached.

The J gene is TRBJ2-7, the V gene TRBV7-2, with 10 bases matching TRBD2. This sequence originates from a woman aged 25 to 39 with Graves disease. Sequenced here: peripheral blood mononuclear cells (PBMCs), sampled at new diagnosis, from a patient treated with antithyroid drugs. The CDR3 spells CASTSGGSREQYF. CDR3 nucleotide sequence: TGTGCCAGCACTAGCGGGGGTTCGAGAGAGCAGTACTTC.